Only one count was recorded for the clone carrying this TCR beta chain. Using immunoSEQ multiplex PCR, the repertoire was profiled, and TCRdb retains in-frame clones only, with some absent. The sample shows approximately 350,000 clones, under 90% of them seen only once. V trimming: 5 bases; J trimming: 4 bases; junction bases outside the gene matches: 5. This CDR3 region has 15 residues. The germline V gene encodes CDR1 SSHAT and CDR2 FNYEAQ (reference sequence). This specimen belongs to a study of Ad26.COV2.S vaccination and SARS-CoV-2 variants. The treatment was: 15 to 20 received Ad26.COV2.S at low or high dose, single or two shots; about 5 received placebo; per-sample allocation not given. Sampling took place 63 days after the first vaccine or placebo injection.

The TCR sequence derives from a person aged 18 to 65 who received the Ad26.COV2.S COVID-19 vaccine or a placebo. This chain uses TRBV7-7 with TRBJ2-3; 11 bases are shared with TRBD2. This material consisted of peripheral blood, taken in a trial of Ad26.COV2.S vaccine versus placebo. CDR3 sequence reads: CASSPTSGGSDTQYF. CDR3 in DNA: TGTGCCAGCAGCCCAACTAGCGGGGGATCAGATACGCAGTATTTT.